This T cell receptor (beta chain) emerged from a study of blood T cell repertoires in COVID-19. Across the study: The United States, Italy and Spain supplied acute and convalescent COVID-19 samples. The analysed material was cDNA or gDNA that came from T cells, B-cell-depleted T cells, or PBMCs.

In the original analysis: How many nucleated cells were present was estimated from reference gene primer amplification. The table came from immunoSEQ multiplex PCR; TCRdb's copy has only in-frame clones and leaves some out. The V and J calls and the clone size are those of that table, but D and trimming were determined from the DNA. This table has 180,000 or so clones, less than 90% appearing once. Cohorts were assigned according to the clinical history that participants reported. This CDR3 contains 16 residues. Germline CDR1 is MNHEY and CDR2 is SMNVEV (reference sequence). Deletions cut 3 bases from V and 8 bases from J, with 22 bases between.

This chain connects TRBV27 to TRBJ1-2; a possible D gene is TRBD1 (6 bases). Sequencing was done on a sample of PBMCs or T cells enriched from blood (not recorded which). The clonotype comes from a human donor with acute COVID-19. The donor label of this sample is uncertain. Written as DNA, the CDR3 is TGTGCCAGCAGTTTTTTCATACAGGGCACACCGTGGGGCTACACCTTC. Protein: CASSFFIQGTPWGYTF.